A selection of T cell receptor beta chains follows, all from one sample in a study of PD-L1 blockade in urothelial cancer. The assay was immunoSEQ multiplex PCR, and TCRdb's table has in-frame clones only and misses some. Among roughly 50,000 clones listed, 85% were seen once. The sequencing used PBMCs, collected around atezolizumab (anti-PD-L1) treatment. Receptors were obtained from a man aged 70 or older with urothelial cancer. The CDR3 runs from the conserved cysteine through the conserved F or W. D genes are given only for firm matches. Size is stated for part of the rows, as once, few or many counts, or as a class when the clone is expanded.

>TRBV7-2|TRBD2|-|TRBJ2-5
CASSLGAGGFETQYF
TGTGCCAGCAGCTTAGGGGCGGGGGGGTTCGAGACCCAGTACTTC
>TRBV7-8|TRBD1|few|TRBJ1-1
CASSPSPRQGARTEAFF
TGTGCCAGCAGCCCATCCCCCCGACAGGGGGCGCGCACTGAAGCTTTCTTT
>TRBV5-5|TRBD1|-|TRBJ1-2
CASSWDRTSNGYTF
TGTGCCAGCAGCTGGGACAGGACGTCGAATGGCTACACCTTC
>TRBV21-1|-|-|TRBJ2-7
CASSTFRQAAASEQYF
TGTGCCAGCAGCACGTTTAGACAGGCCGCAGCCTCCGAGCAGTACTTC
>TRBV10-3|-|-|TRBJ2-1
CASAGLNEQFF
TGTGCCTCTGCGGGGTTAAATGAGCAGTTCTTC
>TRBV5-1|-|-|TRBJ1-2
CASSPSRSGGGYTF
TGCGCCAGCAGCCCCTCACGGTCGGGGGGTGGCTACACCTTC
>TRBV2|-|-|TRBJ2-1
CASSGGSIHLSNEQFF
TGTGCCAGCAGCGGCGGCTCGATACATTTAAGCAATGAGCAGTTCTTC
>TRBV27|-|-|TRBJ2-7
CASSLRSGPYEQYF
TGTGCCAGCAGTTTAAGGAGCGGACCCTACGAGCAGTACTTC
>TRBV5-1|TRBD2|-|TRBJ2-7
CASSLGAGSVYEQYF
TGCGCCAGCAGCTTAGGAGCGGGGTCCGTCTACGAGCAGTACTTC
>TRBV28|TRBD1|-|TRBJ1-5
CASSLGRGQYQPQHF
TGTGCCAGCAGTTTGGGCAGGGGGCAATATCAGCCCCAGCATTTT
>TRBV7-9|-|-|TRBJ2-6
CASSLAVRYYSSGANVLTF
TGTGCCAGCAGCTTAGCAGTGCGATACTATAGCTCTGGGGCCAACGTCCTGACTTTC
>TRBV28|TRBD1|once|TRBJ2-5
CASSLGQQETQYF
TGTGCCAGCAGTTTGGGACAGCAAGAGACCCAGTACTTC
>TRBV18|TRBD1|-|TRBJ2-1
CASSPSTGGSYNEQFF
TGTGCCAGCTCACCCTCGACAGGGGGCTCCTACAATGAGCAGTTCTTC
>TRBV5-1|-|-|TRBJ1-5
CASSPAGVVRCAPQHF
TGCGCCAGCAGCCCCGCGGGGGTGGTTCGATGTGCGCCCCAGCATTTT
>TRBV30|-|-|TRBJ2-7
CAWNEGGEQYF
TGTGCCTGGAATGAGGGAGGCGAGCAGTACTTC
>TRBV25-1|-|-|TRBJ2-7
CASRTEMGEQYF
TGTGCCAGCAGGACAGAGATGGGCGAGCAGTACTTC
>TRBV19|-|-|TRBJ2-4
CASSPAGLAKNIQYF
TGTGCCAGTAGTCCCGCGGGGCTAGCCAAAAACATTCAGTACTTC
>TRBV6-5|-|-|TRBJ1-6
CASKGDYNSPLHF
TGTGCCAGCAAGGGGGATTATAATTCACCCCTCCACTTT
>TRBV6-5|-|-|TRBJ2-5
CASSLTQGGATQYF
TGTGCCAGCAGTTTGACACAGGGCGGTGCGACCCAGTACTTC
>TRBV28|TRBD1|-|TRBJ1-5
CASSYVATGGSQPQHF
TGTGCCAGCAGTTATGTGGCGACAGGGGGCTCGCAGCCCCAGCATTTT
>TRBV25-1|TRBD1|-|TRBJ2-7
CASSESTGQGAYEQYF
TGTGCCAGCAGTGAATCTACGGGACAGGGGGCCTACGAGCAGTACTTC
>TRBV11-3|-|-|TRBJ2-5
CASSSQETQYF
TGTGCCAGCAGCTCACAAGAGACCCAGTACTTC
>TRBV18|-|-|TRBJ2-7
CASSPPTRGNYEQYF
TGTGCCAGCTCACCACCGACCAGGGGTAACTACGAGCAGTACTTC
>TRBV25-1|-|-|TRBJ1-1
CASSEYDPQGRTEAFF
TGTGCCAGCAGTGAATATGACCCACAGGGACGCACTGAAGCTTTCTTT
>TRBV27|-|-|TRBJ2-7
CASRPSGAYEQYF
TGTGCCAGCAGGCCATCAGGGGCCTACGAGCAGTACTTC
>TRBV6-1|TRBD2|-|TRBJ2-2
CASSDGPGGGGELFF
TGTGCCAGCAGTGACGGACCGGGAGGGGGCGGGGAGCTGTTTTTT
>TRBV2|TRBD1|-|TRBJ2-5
CASRGDRTQETQYF
TGTGCCAGCAGGGGGGACAGGACTCAAGAGACCCAGTACTTC
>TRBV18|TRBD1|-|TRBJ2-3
CASSRGQGDDRYAYF
TGTGCCAGCTCACGGGGACAGGGGGATGACAGATACGCGTATTTT
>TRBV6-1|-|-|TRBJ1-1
CASSEYRSGGTEAFF
TGTGCCAGCAGTGAATATCGGTCCGGTGGCACTGAAGCTTTCTTT
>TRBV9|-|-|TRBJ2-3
CASSVEGHRTQYF
TGTGCCAGCAGCGTGGAGGGCCATCGCACGCAGTATTTT
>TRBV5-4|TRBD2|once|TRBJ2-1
CASSSGLADYNEQFF
TGTGCCAGCAGCTCGGGACTAGCGGACTACAATGAGCAGTTCTTC
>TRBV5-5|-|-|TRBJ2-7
CASSLWRRGSEQYF
TGTGCCAGCAGCTTGTGGAGGAGGGGTTCCGAGCAGTACTTC
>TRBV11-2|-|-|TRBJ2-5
CASSSQSGTQYF
TGTGCCAGCAGCTCTCAAAGCGGGACCCAGTACTTC
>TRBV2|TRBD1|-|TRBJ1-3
CASTLQGARNTIYF
TGTGCCAGCACTCTACAGGGGGCTAGGAACACCATATATTTT